One sample yielded the 4 T cell receptor beta chains listed below, sequenced in a study of vaccination and CD4 T cells after COVID-19. Cultured CD4+ T cells had their DNA profiled by the Oncomine TCR Beta short-read assay. Each CDR3 protein is one row after TCRdb ran MiXCR on the PCR reads. The table records around 13,000 distinct CDR3 sequences, about 40% of them present only once. No antigen has been identified for these receptors. Treatment of the sample: roughly nine-day PBMC culture with coronavirus spike peptide pools or control peptides (ViraFEST assay). The sequencing here drew on CD4+ T cells from blood, cultured in vitro, taken before SARS-CoV-2 vaccination. All receptors come from a human donor who had recovered from COVID-19.

V gene TRBV21-1 combines with J gene TRBJ2-5; the table names TRBD2, a call not compared with the DNA. TRBV21-1 is an annotated pseudogene. This CDR3 contains 18 residues. In DNA, the CDR3 is TGTGCCAGCAGCAAAAGCCTGGGCCACAGCGCTTACCAAGAGACCCAGTACTTC. As protein: CASSKSLGHSAYQETQYF.

This sequence joins TRBV7-2 and TRBJ2-5, with D possibly called TRBD1 or TRBD2 (7 bases each). The V and J ends lost 5 bases and 4 bases respectively, with 14 bases between them. The CDR3 has 14 amino acids. Germline-derived CDR1 and CDR2 are SGHTA and FQGNSA. The DNA for the CDR3 is TGTGCCAGCAGCGGACCCAGGGGGGGAGAGACCCAGTACTTC. Protein: CASSGPRGGETQYF.

This clonotype was counted only a few times. The chain employs TRBV7-8 and TRBJ1-1; TRBD1 aligns across 10 bases. Germline trimming cut 6 bases from V and 1 base from J; bases unmatched to any gene: 8. In germline, CDR1 is SGHVS, CDR2 FQNEAQ. The CDR3 has 16 amino acids. Here the CDR3 DNA reads TGTGCCAGCAGTTTACGGGACAGGGGTTCGAACACTGAAGCTTTCTTT. This gives the protein CASSLRDRGSNTEAFF.

This clonotype was picked up a small number of times. The chain has TRBV29-1 and TRBJ2-7; D is unclear. Germline-derived CDR1 and CDR2 are SQVTM and ANQGSEA. This CDR3 region has 12 residues. V lost 4 bases and J lost 7, with 14 bases in between. CDR3 sequence reads: CSVGLGLGEQYF. The CDR3 nucleotides read TGCAGCGTTGGGCTGGGCCTAGGAGAGCAGTACTTC.